The clone carrying this T cell receptor (beta chain) has only a few counts. Its cognate antigen is unknown. The record originates from a study of immune cell composition in non-small cell lung cancer. Study context: Histologic subtype was mainly adenocarcinoma or squamous cell carcinoma. General observations from the study: Clones >0.5% enriched in tumour were rarer in adenocarcinoma (around 33%) than squamous (about 80%). Lung adenocarcinomas had lower top 10 clone scores and clonality than squamous tumours. TIL tumour reactivity correlated with maximal tumour-associated clone frequency in adenocarcinoma.

The V gene's germline CDR1 is ENHRY and CDR2 SYGVKD. There are 18 residues in the CDR3. J lost 0 bases, V lost 3 bases, and 6 bases had no gene match. Libraries were prepared by immunoSEQ multiplex PCR; TCRdb keeps only in-frame clonotypes and omits some of them. Of approximately 9,800 clones in the sample, 60% to 70% are singletons; the top ten hold 7.5% to 9.5%. Sequencing used lung tumor tissue. The sequence was obtained from a human donor with non-small cell lung cancer. The genes are TRBV10-3 and TRBJ2-6; 9 bases line up with TRBD1. In nucleotides, the CDR3 is TGTGCCATCAGTGATATAACAGGGGGCCGCTCTGGGGCCAACGTCCTGACTTTC. It codes for CAISDITGGRSGANVLTF.